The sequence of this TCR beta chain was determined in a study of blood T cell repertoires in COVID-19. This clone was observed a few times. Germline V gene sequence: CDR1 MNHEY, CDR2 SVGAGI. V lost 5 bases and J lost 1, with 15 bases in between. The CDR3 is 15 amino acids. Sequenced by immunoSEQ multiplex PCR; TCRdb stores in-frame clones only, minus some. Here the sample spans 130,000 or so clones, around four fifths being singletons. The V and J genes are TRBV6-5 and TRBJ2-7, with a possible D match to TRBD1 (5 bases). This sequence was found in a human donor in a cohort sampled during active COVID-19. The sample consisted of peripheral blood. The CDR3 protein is CASSPGYRSSYEQYF. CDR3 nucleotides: TGTGCCAGCAGTCCCGGGTACAGGTCGTCCTACGAGCAGTACTTC.